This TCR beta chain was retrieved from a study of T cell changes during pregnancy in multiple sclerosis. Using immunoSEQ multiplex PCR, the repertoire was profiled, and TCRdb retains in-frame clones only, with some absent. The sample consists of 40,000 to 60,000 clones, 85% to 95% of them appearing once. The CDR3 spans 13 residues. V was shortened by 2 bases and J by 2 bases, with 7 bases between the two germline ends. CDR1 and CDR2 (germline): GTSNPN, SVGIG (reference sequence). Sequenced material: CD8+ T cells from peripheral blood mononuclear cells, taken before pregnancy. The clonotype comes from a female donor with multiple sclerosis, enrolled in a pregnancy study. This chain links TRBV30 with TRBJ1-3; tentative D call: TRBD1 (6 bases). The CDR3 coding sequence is TGTGCCTGGAGTACAGGGACTGGAAACACCATATATTTT. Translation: CAWSTGTGNTIYF.